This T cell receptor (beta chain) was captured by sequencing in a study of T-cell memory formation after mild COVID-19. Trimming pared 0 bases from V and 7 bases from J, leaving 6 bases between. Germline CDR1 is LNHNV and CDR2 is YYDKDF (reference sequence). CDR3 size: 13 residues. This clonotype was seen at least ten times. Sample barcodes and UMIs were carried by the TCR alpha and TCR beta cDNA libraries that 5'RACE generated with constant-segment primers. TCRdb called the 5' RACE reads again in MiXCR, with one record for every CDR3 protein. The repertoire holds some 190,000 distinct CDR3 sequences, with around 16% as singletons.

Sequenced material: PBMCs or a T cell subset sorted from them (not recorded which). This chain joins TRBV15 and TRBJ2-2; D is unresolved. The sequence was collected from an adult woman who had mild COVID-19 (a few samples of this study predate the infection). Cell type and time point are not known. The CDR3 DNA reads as TGTGCCACCAGCAGAGATGGTTACGGGGAGCTGTTTTTT. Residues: CATSRDGYGELFF. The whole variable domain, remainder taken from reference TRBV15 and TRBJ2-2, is DAMVIQNPRYQVTQFGKPVTLSCSQTLNHNVMYWYQQKSSQAPKLLFHYYDKDFNNEADTPDNFQSRRPNTSFCFLDIRSPGLGDTAMYLCATSRDGYGELFFGEGSRLTVL.